This TCR beta chain was captured in a study of blood T cell repertoires in COVID-19. This table comes from immunoSEQ multiplex PCR, and its TCRdb copy is limited to in-frame clones, with some not included. This table holds some 65,000 clones, about 86% found once. This TCR derives from an elderly woman with active COVID-19. Sequencing was done on a sample of peripheral blood.

The CDR3, as DNA: TGTGCGGGGGGGGCCTATAATTCACCCCTCCACTTT. The encoded protein is CAGGAYNSPLHF. This chain connects TRBV28 to TRBJ1-6, with a weak D call TRBD1 (5 bases). This CDR3 has 12 residues. CDR1 MDHEN and CDR2 SYDVKM come from the germline V gene.